This T cell receptor beta chain is drawn from a study of Tregs in tolerant kidney transplant recipients. Study-wide results and caveats: Biological reproducibility was not directly addressed in this study.

Note on this clone: Antigen unknown.

Sequencing was performed with immunoSEQ multiplex PCR; in TCRdb, only in-frame clones are kept and a portion is missing. Here the sample table reports approximately 49,000 clones. The receptor was isolated from a human donor who received a combined kidney and bone marrow transplant. Sequences were derived from CD4+ T cells from blood, sampled before the transplant.

This CDR3 reads CASRGDYSYEQYF. CDR3 DNA, as far as it was read: TGTGCCAGTAGGGGGGACTACTCCTACGAG. The chain joins TRBV19 to TRBJ2-7, with 7 bases lining up with TRBD2. The CDR3 extends 3 residues past the end of the read, so its final part is completed from the germline J gene. The CDR3 consists of 13 residues. Trimming at V came to 6 bases and at J to 0 bases, leaving 2 bases not matched to a gene. Germline CDR1 reads LNHDA; CDR2 reads SQIVND (reference sequence).